Sequencing of this TCR beta chain was carried out in a study of identical twins. Trimming took 3 bases from V and 1 from J, leaving 13 bases between them. The CDR3 loop spans 15 amino acids. The germline V gene has CDR1 LNHNV and CDR2 YYDKDF (reference sequence). TCRdb passed the 5' RACE reads through MiXCR, listing each CDR3 protein once. Of roughly 260,000 distinct CDR3 sequences listed, 6% to 8% are singletons. This same sample was also taken into another study, of yellow fever vaccine responses in identical twins.

This sequence joins TRBV15 and TRBJ2-7, with D maybe TRBD1 (6 bases). This clonotype was obtained from a woman aged 18-29 years in good health. The specimen was CD8+ T cells sorted from blood. The CDR3 sequence: CATSSDLTGSYEQYF. CDR3 DNA: TGTGCCACCAGCAGCGACCTGACAGGTTCCTACGAGCAGTACTTC.